The 32 T cell receptor beta chains below all came from one sample that was sequenced in a study of blood T cell repertoires in COVID-19. Here immunoSEQ multiplex PCR was the method, and the copy in TCRdb shows in-frame clones only, minus some. The sample records some 43,000 clones, over 65% being singletons. The sample consisted of peripheral blood. These TCRs come from a man aged 50-59 years with active or convalescent COVID-19.

The CDR3 nucleotides read TGTGCCAGCAGCGTAGGGAGGGGCCAAAGCAATCAGCCCCAGCATTTT. This encodes CASSVGRGQSNQPQHF. This sequence joins TRBV9 and TRBJ1-5; D may be TRBD1 (5 bases). V dropped 0 bases and J dropped 1 base, with 11 bases sitting between them. The CDR3 is 16 amino acids. The germline V gene encodes CDR1 SGDLS and CDR2 YYNGEE.

CDR3 sequence: CASSQRTGTNTGELFF. CDR3 sequence (DNA): TGTGCCAGCAGCCAACGGACAGGGACTAACACCGGGGAGCTGTTTTTT. This chain links TRBV4-2 with TRBJ2-2, with 8 bases that match TRBD1. The germline gives CDR1 LGHNA, CDR2 YNFKEQ. The J segment lost 2 bases and the V segment lost 2 bases, leaving 4 bases of the junction unmatched. This CDR3 contains 16 residues.

This clone was counted once. This chain joins TRBV7-2 and TRBJ1-1, with D hard to call. V dropped 2 bases and J dropped 1 base, with 5 bases sitting between them. Germline V gene lookup returns CDR1 SGHTA and CDR2 FQGNSA. This CDR3 is built from 13 residues. The DNA for the CDR3 is TGTGCCAGCAGCTTATATCGGAACACTGAAGCTTTCTTT. Protein product: CASSLYRNTEAFF.

The chain employs TRBV7-9 and TRBJ1-5, with TRBD1 matching 8 bases. V lost 5 bases and J lost 3; bases outside the gene matches: 9. Germline values: CDR1 SEHNR, CDR2 FQNEAQ (reference sequence). The CDR3 has 16 residues. The CDR3 nucleotides are TGTGCCAGCAGCGATACAGGGGGAGAAGCCAATCAGCCCCAGCATTTT. This translates into CASSDTGGEANQPQHF. The full variable domain, in which reference TRBV7-9 and TRBJ1-5 provide the parts outside the CDR3, is DTGVSQNPRHKITKRGQNVTFRCDPISEHNRLYWYRQTLGQGPEFLTYFQNEAQLEKSRLLSDRFSAERPKGSFSTLEIQRTEQGDSAMYLCASSDTGGEANQPQHFGDGTRLSIL.

The chain employs TRBV6-5 and TRBJ2-7; D might be TRBD1 (5 bases). The CDR3 is 13 amino acids. Per germline, CDR1 MNHEY and CDR2 SVGAGI. V was trimmed by 7 bases and J by 4 bases, leaving 14 bases between them. CDR3 loop: CASTKMGQYEQYF. CDR3 DNA sequence: TGTGCCAGCACCAAAATGGGGCAGTACGAGCAGTACTTC.

This clone was recorded a few times. The rearrangement links TRBV29-1 to TRBJ1-1, with a weak D call TRBD1 (6 bases). Germline V CDR1 and CDR2: SQVTM, ANQGSEA. This CDR3 spans 11 amino acids. Between the trimmed V and J ends, which lost 3 bases and 8 bases, there was a span of 10 bases. This CDR3 reads CSVERGQEAFF. For the CDR3, the DNA is TGCAGCGTTGAGAGAGGACAGGAAGCTTTCTTT.

The chain carries TRBV19 and TRBJ1-1; TRBD1 matches 7 bases. V shed 5 bases and J 8 bases; nucleotides not matched to a gene: 5. The CDR3 spans 12 residues. The germline gives CDR1 LNHDA, CDR2 SQIVND (reference sequence). The CDR3 coding sequence is TGTGCCAGTAGTGGGACAGTTGCCGAAGCTTTCTTT. Its translation is CASSGTVAEAFF.

This clone was observed a few times. This rearrangement joins TRBV12-5 to TRBJ1-3, with TRBD1 identical over 8 bases. The V and J ends lost 7 bases and 4 bases, in that order; junction bases with no gene match: 15. The length of the CDR3 is 17 residues. Germline CDR1 reads LGHNT; CDR2 reads FRNRAP. The CDR3 protein is CASARVGDRTAGNTIYF. The CDR3 DNA is TGTGCTAGTGCCAGGGTCGGGGACAGGACTGCCGGAAACACCATATATTTT.

The rearrangement links TRBV30 to TRBJ1-4; 8 bases line up with TRBD1. Germline lookup yields CDR1 GTSNPN and CDR2 SVGIG (reference sequence). This CDR3 comprises 14 residues. V shed 3 bases, J shed 5 bases, and the junction held 5 bases outside the gene matches. The CDR3 DNA reads as TGTGCCTGGAGAACAGGGGGGACCAATGAAAAACTGTTTTTT. Its protein is CAWRTGGTNEKLFF.

The chain is built from TRBV27 and TRBJ1-1; 8 bases are shared with TRBD1. V trimming: 2 bases; J trimming: 7 bases; junction bases outside the gene matches: 3. This CDR3 region has 13 residues. CDR1 is MNHEY, CDR2 SMNVEV, per germline (reference sequence). DNA of the CDR3: TGTGCCAGCAGTTTACAGACAGGGGTTGAAGCTTTCTTT. Its translation is CASSLQTGVEAFF.

V usage is TRBV9 and J usage is TRBJ2-7, with TRBD1 matching over 9 bases. The ends lost 3 bases at V and 4 bases at J; junction bases unmatched: 8. Germline-derived CDR1 and CDR2 are SGDLS and YYNGEE. CDR3 length equals 15 residues. CDR3 coding DNA: TGTGCCAGCAGCGCGGAGGACAGGGGAAGGTACGAGCAGTACTTC. It is translated as CASSAEDRGRYEQYF.

The chain joins TRBV7-3 to TRBJ2-7; 8 nucleotides match TRBD2. The V segment lost 2 bases and the J segment 3 bases; nucleotides outside the gene matches: 6. CDR3 length: 15 amino acids. Germline CDR1 SGHTA, CDR2 FQGTGA. The CDR3 bases are TGTGCCAGCAGCTTACAGGCGGGGGGAAACTACGAGCAGTACTTC. It is translated as CASSLQAGGNYEQYF.

The chain links TRBV3-1 (or the pseudogene TRBV3-2) to TRBJ2-7; TRBD1 matches at 10 bases. Trimming cost V 1 base and J 3 bases; bases outside gene matches: 6. This CDR3 is built from 16 residues. The germline gives CDR1 LGHDT, CDR2 YNNKEL (reference sequence). CDR3 sequence reads: CASSQARDRGLYEQYF. CDR3 coding DNA: TGTGCCAGCAGCCAAGCACGGGACAGGGGCCTCTACGAGCAGTACTTC.

This clone has just a few counts. The genes are TRBV5-4 and TRBJ2-3; 12 positions agree with TRBD2. The CDR3 covers 16 residues. Germline assignment: CDR1 SGHNT and CDR2 YYREEE (reference sequence). Losses at the gene ends were 3 bases for V and 11 bases for J; bases not matched to a gene: 13. CDR3 in DNA: TGTGCCAGCAGCTCCCGACTAGCGGGGGTCTACATCGGGCAGTATTTT. This translates into CASSSRLAGVYIGQYF.

The gene calls are TRBV2 and TRBJ2-2; D may be TRBD2 (5 bases). V was pared by 10 bases and J by 6 bases, with 12 bases between. Germline V gene data show CDR1 as SNHLY and CDR2 as FYNNEI. The CDR3 runs to 12 residues. As DNA, the CDR3 is TGTGCCATCTACATCGGGGCCGGGGAGCTGTTTTTT. Its translation: CAIYIGAGELFF.

The chain joins TRBV28 to TRBJ2-1, with D perhaps matching TRBD2 (5 bases). The V gene lost 2 bases and the J gene lost 1 base, with 6 bases spanning the gap. The CDR3 extends over 14 amino acids. Germline loops: CDR1 MDHEN, CDR2 SYDVKM. The CDR3 coding sequence is TGTGCCAGCAGTTTACGGGGATCCTACAATGAGCAGTTCTTC. Its protein is CASSLRGSYNEQFF.

The V call is TRBV6-5, the J call TRBJ1-4; the match to TRBD1 covers 10 bases. Germline-derived CDR1 and CDR2 are MNHEY and SVGAGI. The J segment lost 8 bases and the V segment lost 6 bases, leaving 6 bases of the junction unmatched. The length of the CDR3 is 14 residues. CDR3 protein: CASRSRDRGEKLFF. The CDR3 region has the DNA TGTGCCAGCAGATCCCGGGACAGGGGCGAAAAACTGTTTTTT.

The chain has TRBV10-3 and TRBJ1-2, with 7 positions matching TRBD1. The CDR3 totals 15 residues. The junction had 4 bases not matched to a gene; V was cut back by 3 bases and J by 0 bases. Germline V gives CDR1 ENHRY, CDR2 SYGVKD. This CDR3 is CAISEEGATNYGYTF. In nucleotides, the CDR3 is TGTGCCATCAGTGAAGAGGGGGCAACTAACTATGGCTACACCTTC.

In this sample, this clone turned up a few times. J is TRBJ2-5 and V is TRBV30, with 10 bases fitting TRBD2. The CDR3 is 14 residues long. J lost 6 bases, V lost 0 bases, and 4 bases had no gene match. CDR1 is GTSNPN and CDR2 is SVGIG in the germline V gene (reference sequence). This chain's CDR3 is CAWSVPSGGKTQYF. DNA for the CDR3: TGTGCCTGGAGTGTGCCTAGCGGGGGTAAGACCCAGTACTTC.

V gene TRBV10-2 combines with J gene TRBJ2-1, with TRBD1 identical over 9 bases. V was pared by 10 bases and J by 4 bases, with 8 bases of the junction left unmatched. The germline V gene has CDR1 WSHSY and CDR2 SAAADI. The length of the CDR3 is 14 residues. The CDR3 nucleotides read TGCGCCACCCAACCGGGGACAGGGTACAATGAGCAGTTCTTC. Translated, it gives CATQPGTGYNEQFF.

The sample holds a few counts of this clone. The chain recombines TRBV18 with TRBJ2-1; 9 nucleotides line up with TRBD1. Looked up from germline, CDR1 is KGHSH and CDR2 is LQKENI. V lost 3 bases and J lost 7; bases outside the gene matches: 10. CDR3 length: 16 amino acids. The CDR3 here is CASSPQLRTGVNEQFF. CDR3 sequence (DNA): TGTGCCAGCTCACCCCAATTAAGGACAGGGGTGAATGAGCAGTTCTTC.

This chain uses TRBV7-3 with TRBJ2-1; 7 bases are shared with TRBD2. V was pared by 4 bases and J by 8 bases, with 8 bases of the junction left unmatched. The CDR3 totals 14 residues. Germline V gene data show CDR1 as SGHTA and CDR2 as FQGTGA. The CDR3 region has the DNA TGTGCCAGCAGCTCCCCGGGGGGTAGGGATGAGCAGTTCTTC. Protein sequence: CASSSPGGRDEQFF.

The chain joins TRBV3-1 (or the pseudogene TRBV3-2) to TRBJ1-1; perhaps TRBD1 as D (5 bases). The CDR3 loop spans 15 amino acids. V shed 1 base and J shed 0 bases, with 9 bases lying between them. The germline gives CDR1 LGHDT, CDR2 YNNKEL (reference sequence). This CDR3 is CASSQGRAMNTEAFF. The CDR3 nucleotides are TGTGCCAGCAGCCAAGGCAGGGCTATGAACACTGAAGCTTTCTTT.

This chain joins TRBV7-3 and TRBJ2-7, with D unclear. The length of the CDR3 is 14 residues. The V gene lost 3 bases and the J gene lost 6 bases, with 15 bases spanning the gap. Germline lookup yields CDR1 SGHTA and CDR2 FQGTGA. CDR3 nucleotide sequence: TGTGCCAGCAGCTTGGGCACCGGTGCCGGCGAGCAGTACTTC. It codes for CASSLGTGAGEQYF. Full variable domain (outside the CDR3, taken from reference TRBV7-3 and TRBJ2-7): GAGVSQTPSNKVTEKGKYVELRCDPISGHTALYWYRQSLGQGPEFLIYFQGTGAADDSGLPNDRFFAVRPEGSVSTLKIQRTERGDSAVYLCASSLGTGAGEQYFGPGTRLTVT.

A single count supports this clone. The chain joins TRBV10-1 to TRBJ1-1; TRBD1 aligns across 8 bases. Per the germline V gene, CDR1 is WNHNN and CDR2 is SYGVQD (reference sequence). The CDR3 length is 12 residues. The junction had 1 base not matched to a gene; V was cut back by 9 bases and J by 1 base. The CDR3 sequence: CARGQENTEAFF. For the CDR3, the DNA is TGCGCCAGGGGACAGGAGAACACTGAAGCTTTCTTT.

The J gene is TRBJ2-3, the V gene TRBV19, with TRBD1 as a possible D gene (5 bases). V lost 1 base to trimming and J lost 5 bases, with 13 bases between them. The germline CDR1 and CDR2 sequences are LNHDA and SQIVND (reference sequence). This CDR3 has 15 amino acids. The CDR3 region is CASSIGGRVVDTQYF. The CDR3 bases are TGTGCCAGTAGTATAGGAGGCAGGGTGGTAGATACGCAGTATTTT.

This chain connects TRBV30 to TRBJ1-5; D is unresolved. Germline assignment: CDR1 GTSNPN and CDR2 SVGIG (reference sequence). The CDR3 consists of 13 residues. The V gene lost 2 bases and the J gene lost 2 bases, with 7 bases spanning the gap. CDR3 nucleotides: TGTGCCTGGAGTCCCCGGGGCAATCAGCCCCAGCATTTT. Translation gives CAWSPRGNQPQHF.

The chain joins TRBV12-3 or TRBV12-4 to TRBJ1-1; D ambiguous. The CDR3 is 12 residues long. V was clipped by 4 bases and J by 10 bases, with 13 bases between them. The CDR3 DNA reads TGTGCCAGCAGTTCGGACTTCCAGAGAGCTTTCTTT. Translated, it gives CASSSDFQRAFF.

The chain recombines TRBV2 with TRBJ2-7; D perhaps matches TRBD1 (6 bases). The CDR3 is 11 amino acids. Germline lookup yields CDR1 SNHLY and CDR2 FYNNEI. Deletions cut 7 bases from V and 2 bases from J, with 6 bases between. The CDR3 DNA sequence: TGTGCCAGCACAGGGGCCTACGAGCAGTACTTC. This sequence encodes CASTGAYEQYF.

This clone has just a few counts. The chain employs TRBV18 and TRBJ2-7; 7 bases line up with TRBD1. This CDR3 spans 13 amino acids. The J segment lost 5 bases and the V segment lost 6 bases, leaving 7 bases of the junction unmatched. Germline V gene data show CDR1 as KGHSH and CDR2 as LQKENI. This CDR3 is CASSSRDRNEQYF. DNA of the CDR3: TGTGCCAGCTCGTCCCGGGACAGAAACGAGCAGTACTTC.

V usage is TRBV6-5 and J usage is TRBJ2-7, with TRBD1 matching over 7 bases. CDR1 is MNHEY and CDR2 is SVGAGI in the germline V gene. V gave up 7 bases and J gave up 4 bases; unmatched junction bases: 7. The CDR3 is 13 amino acids. The CDR3: CASTTGAHYEQYF. The CDR3 DNA follows: TGTGCCAGCACAACAGGGGCGCATTACGAGCAGTACTTC.

The chain couples TRBV7-3 to TRBJ2-5, with TRBD2 as a possible D gene (5 bases). Deletions cut 5 bases from V and 1 base from J, with 14 bases between. This CDR3 has 15 amino acids. Germline V gene data show CDR1 as SGHTA and CDR2 as FQGTGA. DNA for the CDR3: TGTGCCAGCAGCCCGACCGGGGAACCCCAAGAGACCCAGTACTTC. Protein sequence: CASSPTGEPQETQYF.